Listed below are T cell receptor beta chains from one sample, sequenced in a study of T cell changes during pregnancy in multiple sclerosis. Assay: immunoSEQ multiplex PCR; the TCRdb copy retains only in-frame clones and omits some. The profile shows about 50,000 clones, 92% of them singletons. The sample in question was CD4+ T cells from peripheral blood mononuclear cells, obtained in the second trimester of pregnancy. The receptors here all came from a female donor with multiple sclerosis, enrolled in a pregnancy study. The CDR3 runs from the conserved cysteine through the conserved F or W. D genes are given only for firm matches. Some rows mark clone size as missing; the rest say once, few, many or name a class of expanded clone.

>.|.|TRBV29-1|TRBJ1-5
CSVVSAQGPQHF
TGCAGCGTTGTGTCCGCTCAGGGGCCCCAGCATTTT
>.|TRBD1|TRBV5-1|TRBJ1-1
CASSLEGAQTEAFF
TGCGCCAGCAGCTTGGAGGGGGCTCAAACTGAAGCTTTCTTT
>.|.|TRBV7-9|TRBJ1-1
CASSLTANTEAFF
TGTGCCAGCAGCTTGACAGCGAACACTGAAGCTTTCTTT
>.|TRBD1|TRBV19|TRBJ1-5
CASDSGQGNSNQPQHF
TGTGCCAGCGACTCCGGACAGGGTAATAGCAATCAGCCCCAGCATTTT
>.|.|TRBV25-1|TRBJ1-1
CASIASRGTARAEAFF
TGTGCCAGCATCGCCTCCCGGGGAACGGCGCGCGCTGAAGCTTTCTTT
>.|TRBD1|TRBV6-1|TRBJ2-7
CASSQQGASYEQYF
TGTGCCAGCAGTCAACAGGGGGCCTCCTACGAGCAGTACTTC
>.|.|TRBV21-1|TRBJ2-1
CASSKGGAGNEQFF
TGTGCCAGCAGCAAAGGCGGCGCAGGGAATGAGCAGTTCTTC
>.|TRBD1|TRBV7-2|TRBJ1-1
CASSWDGQADTEAFF
TGTGCCAGCAGCTGGGATGGACAGGCGGACACTGAAGCTTTCTTT
>.|.|TRBV7-5|TRBJ2-2
CASSLYRGELFF
TGTGCCAGCAGCTTATACAGGGGGGAGCTGTTTTTT
>.|TRBD2|TRBV10-3|TRBJ2-5
CAISEQLAGGSGETQYF
TGTGCCATCAGTGAACAGCTAGCGGGCGGCTCTGGGGAGACCCAGTACTTC
>.|.|TRBV29-1|TRBJ2-7
CSVEGQTSGLYEQYF
TGCAGCGTTGAAGGTCAAACGTCAGGACTGTACGAGCAGTACTTC
>once|.|TRBV6-5|TRBJ1-5
CASRRAADRPQHF
TGTGCCAGCAGACGTGCGGCGGATCGGCCCCAGCATTTT
>once|.|TRBV6-1|TRBJ2-5
CASSEGLHGLQETQYF
TGTGCCAGCAGTGAGGGACTCCACGGACTCCAAGAGACCCAGTACTTC
>.|.|TRBV6-5|TRBJ2-5
CASYKHGTQYF
TGTGCCAGCTACAAACATGGGACCCAGTACTTC
>.|.|TRBV18|TRBJ1-2
CASSPRVTVNYGYTF
TGTGCCAGCTCACCACGTGTGACAGTTAACTATGGCTACACCTTC
>few|TRBD1|TRBV2|TRBJ1-2
CASSTTTGVYGYTF
TGTGCCAGCAGCACGACGACAGGGGTATATGGCTACACCTTC
>.|.|TRBV12-5|TRBJ2-1
CASASPSGNEQFF
TGTGCTAGTGCCTCGCCATCAGGCAATGAGCAGTTCTTC
>.|.|TRBV6-6|TRBJ1-1
CASTYPGGGHTEAFF
TGTGCCAGCACCTACCCCGGGGGAGGGCACACTGAAGCTTTCTTT
>few|TRBD1|TRBV7-9|TRBJ1-6
CASSFQGARAPLHF
TGTGCCAGCAGCTTCCAGGGGGCGAGGGCACCCCTCCACTTT
>.|.|TRBV7-9|TRBJ2-5
CASSTFRARETQYF
TGTGCCAGCAGCACCTTCAGGGCCCGAGAGACCCAGTACTTC
>.|.|TRBV30|TRBJ1-2
CAWSPDSLYGYTF
TGTGCCTGGAGCCCCGACTCCCTATATGGCTACACCTTC
>.|.|TRBV2|TRBJ1-5
CASRPDSSNQPQHF
TGTGCCAGTCGCCCCGACAGTAGCAATCAGCCCCAGCATTTT
>.|TRBD1|TRBV28|TRBJ2-7
CASSFFRGGTVEQYF
TGTGCCAGCAGTTTTTTCAGAGGTGGGACAGTCGAGCAGTACTTC
>.|.|TRBV10-3|TRBJ1-3
CASLQAFSVGTIYF
TGTGCCAGTCTACAGGCGTTCTCTGTCGGGACCATATATTTT
>.|.|TRBV18|TRBJ1-5
CASSPDTGNMPQHF
TGTGCCAGCTCACCAGATACAGGGAATATGCCCCAGCATTTT
>.|TRBD1|TRBV25-1|TRBJ1-2
CATFEGTGGLGYTF
TGTGCCACCTTCGAAGGGACAGGGGGCCTTGGCTACACCTTC
>.|TRBD1|TRBV14|TRBJ2-7
CASSLGQGFAEQYF
TGTGCCAGCAGCCTTGGACAGGGATTTGCCGAGCAGTACTTC
>once|.|TRBV28|TRBJ1-2
CASSPENSRGYTF
TGTGCCAGCAGTCCAGAGAACTCGCGGGGCTACACCTTC
>.|.|TRBV27|TRBJ1-1
CASSLRPGVNTEAFF
TGTGCCAGCAGTTTAAGGCCAGGGGTGAACACTGAAGCTTTCTTT
>once|.|TRBV9|TRBJ2-2
CASSVRRSAGELFF
TGTGCCAGCAGCGTGCGCAGGTCCGCCGGGGAGCTGTTTTTT
>.|TRBD2|TRBV5-1|TRBJ2-5
CASSLGALPGGQETQYF
TGCGCCAGCAGCCTCGGGGCCCTCCCGGGGGGCCAAGAGACCCAGTACTTC
>.|TRBD2|TRBV7-9|TRBJ2-2
CASSPTVGAGGPGELFF
TGTGCCAGCAGTCCGACCGTGGGAGCGGGGGGGCCCGGGGAGCTGTTTTTT
>.|.|TRBV7-8|TRBJ2-7
CASSWGGYYEQYF
TGTGCCAGCAGCTGGGGGGGCTACTACGAGCAGTACTTC